The 7 T cell receptor beta chains below were found in one sample sequenced in a study of shared clonotypes between healthy human individuals. Sequenced by immunoSEQ multiplex PCR; TCRdb stores in-frame clones only, minus some. This sample carries 2 million to 3 million clones, roughly nine tenths of them seen once, and the ten largest clones take 0.14%. Sequencing was done on a sample of naive CD4+ T cells sorted from blood. The sample's subset: CD45RA+ positively selected. These receptors were obtained from a man younger than 30 in good health.

This clone was counted a few times. Other DNA sequences in the same sample also yield this CDR3. This sequence joins TRBV30 and TRBJ1-1; 8 bases align to TRBD1. The CDR3 length is 12 residues. V lost 5 bases and J lost 5; bases outside the gene matches: 4. Germline V gene lookup returns CDR1 GTSNPN and CDR2 SVGIG (reference sequence). CDR3 in amino acids: CAWGTGGTEAFF. Here the CDR3 DNA reads TGTGCCTGGGGGACAGGCGGGACTGAAGCTTTCTTT.

The chain combines TRBV7-2 with TRBJ2-5, with D maybe TRBD2 (6 bases). Between the trimmed V and J ends, which lost 1 base and 8 bases, there was a span of 14 bases. The CDR3 length is 14 residues. Germline CDR1 is SGHTA and CDR2 is FQGNSA. Here the CDR3 DNA reads TGTGCCAGCAGCTTAGATCGCACTAGCCCTACCCAGTACTTC. Protein sequence: CASSLDRTSPTQYF.

The chain is built from TRBV2 and TRBJ2-1; 7 positions agree with TRBD2. Trimming took 6 bases from V and 13 from J; bases not matched to a gene: 6. The CDR3 consists of 11 residues. Germline assignment: CDR1 SNHLY and CDR2 FYNNEI. CDR3 in DNA: TGTGCCAGCAGCCGCTGGGACTACCAGTTCTTC. Translation: CASSRWDYQFF. Full variable domain (rest looked up from reference TRBV2 and TRBJ2-1): EPEVTQTPSHQVTQMGQEVILRCVPISNHLYFYWYRQILGQKVEFLVSFYNNEISEKSEIFDDQFSVERPDGSNFTLKIRSTKLEDSAMYFCASSRWDYQFFGPGTRLTVL.

The chain has TRBV28 and TRBJ1-6, with TRBD1 matching 9 bases. The V and J ends lost 5 bases and 8 bases, in that order; junction bases with no gene match: 10. The length of the CDR3 is 16 residues. The germline gives CDR1 MDHEN, CDR2 SYDVKM. The CDR3 reads CASSLPGTGTYSPLHF. CDR3 nucleotide sequence: TGTGCCAGCAGTCTTCCCGGGACAGGGACCTATTCACCCCTCCACTTT.

The chain has TRBV7-3 and TRBJ2-7; D remains ambiguous. The CDR3 contains 13 residues. Per germline, CDR1 SGHTA and CDR2 FQGTGA. V lost 3 bases to trimming and J lost 6 bases, with 12 bases between them. The CDR3 here is CASSFGQDGEQYF. The DNA for the CDR3 is TGTGCCAGCAGCTTTGGGCAAGACGGCGAGCAGTACTTC.

V and J are TRBV4-3 and TRBJ2-2; 7 positions match TRBD2. Germline V gene lookup returns CDR1 LGHNA and CDR2 YSLEER. V was pared by 4 bases and J by 9 bases, with 14 bases of the junction left unmatched. The CDR3 consists of 16 residues. Here the CDR3 DNA reads TGCGCCAGCAGCCGGGCGGCTGGCGGGAGTCGTCGGGAGCTGTTTTTT. Translated, it gives CASSRAAGGSRRELFF.

The chain links TRBV2 to TRBJ2-4, with a possible D match to TRBD1 (5 bases). Between the trimmed V and J ends, which lost 4 bases and 1 base, there was a span of 11 bases. There are 15 residues in the CDR3. CDR1 and CDR2 from the germline V gene are SNHLY and FYNNEI. CDR3 nucleotide sequence: TGTGCCAGCAGTGTCGACAGCAACGCCAAAAACATTCAGTACTTC. As protein: CASSVDSNAKNIQYF.